This T cell receptor (beta chain) is from a study of T cell repertoires in aging, cancer and after chemotherapy. The overall study: Donors were grouped into six age bands spanning 30 or younger through 70 or older. Notes on the study in general: In each cancer cohort, median generation probability increased across chemotherapy, suggesting thymic output rebounded. Loss of evenness, beyond lost richness, contributed to age-related TCR diversity decline in cancer patients.

This clonotype occurred a few times. The antigen is unknown. From germline, CDR1 is LNHDA and CDR2 SQIVND (reference sequence). The CDR3 totals 16 residues. Trimming cost V 4 bases and J 7 bases, with 20 bases left between them. The template was genomic DNA from peripheral blood, not RNA. Rearranged V-D-J TRB sequences were amplified with a mixed TRB-A/B primer pool. TCRdb re-called the multiplex PCR reads with MiXCR, one entry per CDR3 protein. The table lists 10,000 to 13,000 distinct CDR3 sequences, around 25% of them singletons, with about 1.9% in the top ten. The source of this sequence is a human donor in good health. The chain has TRBV19 and TRBJ2-1; D may be TRBD2 (7 bases). Sequencing input: blood. For the CDR3, the DNA is TGTGCCAGTAGTACTGGGGGGGCCCTATTCTTGAATGAGCAGTTCTTC. Residues: CASSTGGALFLNEQFF. Supplemented by reference TRBV19 and TRBJ2-1, the full variable domain reads DGGITQSPKYLFRKEGQNVTLSCEQNLNHDAMYWYRQDPGQGLRLIYYSQIVNDFQKGDIAEGYSVSREKKESFPLTVTSAQKNPTAFYLCASSTGGALFLNEQFFGPGTRLTVL.